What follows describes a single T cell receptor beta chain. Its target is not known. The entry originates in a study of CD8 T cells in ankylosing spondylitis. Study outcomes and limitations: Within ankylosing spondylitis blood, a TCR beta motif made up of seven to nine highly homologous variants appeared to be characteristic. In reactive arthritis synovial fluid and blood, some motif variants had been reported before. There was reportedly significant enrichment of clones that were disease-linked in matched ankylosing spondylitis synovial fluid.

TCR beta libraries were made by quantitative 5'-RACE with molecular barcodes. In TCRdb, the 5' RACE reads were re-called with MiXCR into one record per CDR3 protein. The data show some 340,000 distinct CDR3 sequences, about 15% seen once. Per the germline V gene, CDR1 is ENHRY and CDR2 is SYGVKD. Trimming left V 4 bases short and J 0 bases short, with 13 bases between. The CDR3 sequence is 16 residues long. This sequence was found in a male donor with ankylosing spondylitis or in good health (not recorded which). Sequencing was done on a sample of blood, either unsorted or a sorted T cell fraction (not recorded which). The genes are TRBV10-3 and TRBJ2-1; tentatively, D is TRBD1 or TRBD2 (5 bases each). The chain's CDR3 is CAISAEAGSSYNEQFF. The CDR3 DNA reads TGTGCCATCAGTGCCGAGGCAGGGAGCTCCTACAATGAGCAGTTCTTC.